What follows are 29 T cell receptor beta chains derived from one specimen sequenced in a study of regulatory T cells in long-lasting Graves disease. Combining iRepertoire HTBI primers with Arm-PCR of CDR3 regions, the authors built TCR beta libraries. TCRdb called the multiplex PCR reads again in MiXCR, with one record for every CDR3 protein. This sample has over 650,000 distinct CDR3 sequences, with 30% found just once. Indicated time point: persistent/refractory GD, antithyroid drugs over 5 years with positive TRAb. After RNA was extracted from PBMCs, the TCR library was made from it. The sample consisted of peripheral blood mononuclear cells (PBMCs), taken when the disease was refractory, from a patient treated with antithyroid drugs. Receptor source: a female donor with Graves disease.

The chain combines TRBV5-8 with TRBJ1-1; TRBD1 aligns across 7 bases. V trimming: 4 bases; J trimming: 4 bases; junction bases outside the gene matches: 13. The germline V gene has CDR1 SGHTS and CDR2 YDEGEE. CDR3 size: 16 residues. CDR3 residues: CASSADSTGFITEAFF. In nucleotides, the CDR3 is TGTGCCAGCAGCGCTGATTCGACAGGGTTCATCACTGAAGCTTTCTTT.

This clonotype was counted a single time. The chain recombines TRBV2 with TRBJ1-5; D is uncertain. Germline V gene data show CDR1 as SNHLY and CDR2 as FYNNEI. CDR3 length equals 13 residues. V was shortened by 8 bases and J by 4 bases, with 12 bases between the two germline ends. CDR3 loop: CASGSEYNQPQHF. CDR3 sequence (DNA): TGTGCCAGCGGCTCAGAGTATAATCAGCCCCAGCATTTT.

The genes are TRBV12-3 or TRBV12-4 and TRBJ1-2; 7 bases align to TRBD1. This CDR3 region has 12 residues. The V segment lost 8 bases and the J segment 1 base; nucleotides outside the gene matches: 1. The CDR3 DNA is TGTGCCAGCGGGGACAGTAACTATGGCTACACCTTC. Protein: CASGDSNYGYTF.

This clonotype was observed a handful of times. The V call is TRBV12-3 or TRBV12-4, the J call TRBJ2-7, with 9 bases aligning to TRBD1. The CDR3 is 15 amino acids. Unmatched junction bases numbered 8, after V lost 7 bases and J lost 1 base. CDR3 bases: TGTGCCAGCAAGGGAGGGACAGGGTTTTCCTACGAGCAGTACTTC. It specifies CASKGGTGFSYEQYF.

Turning to this clonotype: Possible read error: a much larger clone is one base away. This chain uses TRBV28 with TRBJ1-4; no reliable D call. CDR3 length: 17 amino acids. Germline-derived CDR1 and CDR2 are MDHEN and SYDVKM. Trimming shortened V by 3 bases and J by 3 bases, and 17 bases separated the two germline ends. The CDR3 here is CASSFLMLGRSNEKLFF. DNA of the CDR3: TGTGCCAGCAGTTTTTTGATGTTGGGGAGATCTAATGAAAAACTGTTTTTT.

The chain recombines TRBV6-1 with TRBJ2-6; D is ambiguous. CDR3 size: 15 residues. In germline, CDR1 is MNHNS, CDR2 SASEGT. V was pared by 5 bases and J by 0 bases, with 8 bases between. The CDR3 spells CASSRPSSGANVLTF. In DNA, the CDR3 is TGTGCCAGCAGTCGTCCAAGCTCTGGGGCCAACGTCCTGACTTTC.

V usage is TRBV7-3 and J usage is TRBJ2-7; D possibly corresponds to TRBD1 (5 bases). CDR3 length: 16 amino acids. The germline V gene encodes CDR1 SGHTA and CDR2 FQGTGA. The germline V and J ends were trimmed by 1 base and 0 bases, with 13 bases remaining between them. CDR3 in amino acids: CASSLRGGVLSYEQYF. The CDR3 DNA is TGTGCCAGCAGCTTAAGGGGCGGCGTTCTCTCCTACGAGCAGTACTTC.

This chain joins TRBV20-1 and TRBJ1-3, with a possible D match to TRBD1 (6 bases). This CDR3 has 17 residues. V was trimmed by 2 bases and J by 2 bases, leaving 19 bases between them. Germline CDR1 and CDR2: DFQATT and SNEGSKA (reference sequence). In DNA, the CDR3 is TGCAGTGCTAGAAATCTCTGGGACACCGGCACTGGAAACACCATATATTTT. Its protein is CSARNLWDTGTGNTIYF.

This clonotype was counted ten times or more. A read error may account for a junction end that differs from germline. The chain employs TRBV28 and TRBJ1-1; perhaps TRBD1 as D (5 bases). The CDR3 spans 15 residues. Germline V gene data show CDR1 as MDHEN and CDR2 as SYDVKM. CDR3 DNA: TGCGCCAGCAGCTTGTCTCAGGGAATAGGCACTGAAGCTTTCTTT. It is translated as CASSLSQGIGTEAFF.

This clonotype was detected many times. V and J are TRBV28 and TRBJ1-1; TRBD1 might be the D (5 bases). Germline V gives CDR1 MDHEN, CDR2 SYDVKM. The CDR3 is 13 amino acids. Trimming pared 6 bases from V and 5 bases from J, leaving 13 bases between. The CDR3 loop reads CASRDGGGTEAFF. The CDR3 region has the DNA TGTGCCAGCAGGGACGGGGGGGGTACTGAAGCTTTCTTT. Based on the CDR3 plus reference TRBV28 and TRBJ1-1, the full variable domain is DVKVTQSSRYLVKRTGEKVFLECVQDMDHENMFWYRQDPGLGLRLIYFSYDVKMKEKGDIPEGYSVSREKKERFSLILESASTNQTSMYLCASRDGGGTEAFFGQGTRLTVV.

A few counts support this clonotype. Germline and junction disagree at one end, which may indicate a read error. The chain couples TRBV6-1 to TRBJ1-5, with no clear D. This CDR3 region has 15 residues. The germline V gene encodes CDR1 MNHNS and CDR2 SASEGT. CDR3 nucleotides: TGTGCCAGCAGCGAAGATCGTCTTAGCAATCAGCCCCAGCATTTT. Protein: CASSEDRLSNQPQHF.

The gene calls are TRBV5-1 and TRBJ2-7, with 10 bases identical to TRBD1. CDR1 is SGHRS and CDR2 is YFSETQ in the germline V gene. The CDR3 covers 15 residues. J gave up 5 bases and V 4 bases, and 9 bases lay outside the gene matches. The CDR3 spells CASSPAGQGRDEQYF. CDR3 nucleotide sequence: TGCGCCAGCAGCCCGGCGGGACAGGGGAGGGACGAGCAGTACTTC.

This clonotype was detected ten times or more. The rearrangement joins TRBV12-3 or TRBV12-4 to TRBJ1-1; D is undetermined. Trimming took 6 bases from V and 1 from J, leaving 12 bases between them. The CDR3 length is 14 residues. The CDR3 spells CASRREVSNTEAFF. CDR3 bases: TGTGCCAGCAGGCGGGAGGTTTCGAACACTGAAGCTTTCTTT.

This chain connects TRBV7-2 to TRBJ1-2; D unclear. CDR1 is SGHTA and CDR2 is FQGNSA in the germline V gene. The CDR3 runs to 16 residues. Trimming stripped 5 bases from V and 0 bases from J, with 16 bases between. CDR3 loop: CASSRPRGRTNYGYTF. The CDR3 coding sequence is TGTGCCAGCAGCCGCCCGAGAGGCAGAACTAACTATGGCTACACCTTC.

This clonotype was seen a handful of times. The chain links TRBV12-5 to TRBJ2-2, with 8 positions matching TRBD2. This CDR3 has 17 residues. V lost 1 base and J lost 1; bases outside the gene matches: 5. Germline V gene data show CDR1 as LGHNT and CDR2 as FRNRAP. CDR3 protein: CASGLDGTRKNTGELFF. Here the CDR3 DNA reads TGTGCTAGTGGTTTGGACGGGACTAGGAAGAACACCGGGGAGCTGTTTTTT.

This clonotype has a single count. The V gene is TRBV5-1, the J gene TRBJ1-1; possible D gene TRBD1, 6 bases. Between the trimmed V and J ends, which lost 6 bases and 4 bases, there was a span of 13 bases. Germline-derived CDR1 and CDR2 are SGHRS and YFSETQ. This CDR3 is 13 amino acids long. The CDR3 DNA is TGCGCCAGCAATAAGGACAGAGCCACTGAAGCTTTCTTT. Its protein is CASNKDRATEAFF.

This clonotype has just one count. One end of the junction does not line up with germline, which may come from a read error. V usage is TRBV6-5 and J usage is TRBJ2-2, with D possibly TRBD2 on 5 matching bases. The V gene's germline CDR1 is MNHEY and CDR2 SVGAGI. This CDR3 has 15 residues. CDR3 bases: TGTGCCGGCAGTTACATGTACGGAGGCACCGGGGAGCTGTTTTTT. Its protein is CAGSYMYGGTGELFF.

This clonotype was found a few times. V gene TRBV20-1 combines with J gene TRBJ1-6; 8 bases match TRBD1. The V gene's germline CDR1 is DFQATT and CDR2 SNEGSKA (reference sequence). The V gene end was trimmed by 5 bases and the J gene end by 4 bases; junction bases not matched to a gene: 13. This CDR3 is 17 amino acids long. The CDR3 region has the DNA TGCAGTGCTGCCCCGCCGGGACAGGCCGTTTATAATTCACCCCTCCACTTT. Translated: CSAAPPGQAVYNSPLHF.

The CDR3 DNA is TGTGCCAGTAGTATCCTGAGGGCTGATGAAAAACTGTTTTTT. Translated: CASSILRADEKLFF. The chain uses TRBV19 and TRBJ1-4; D ambiguous. The CDR3 sequence is 14 residues long. The germline V gene has CDR1 LNHDA and CDR2 SQIVND (reference sequence). Trimming pared 3 bases from V and 6 bases from J, leaving 11 bases between.

This clonotype has just a few counts. The rearrangement links TRBV3-1 to TRBJ1-1; the D is unclear. Germline lookup yields CDR1 LGHDT and CDR2 YNNKEL (reference sequence). The CDR3 covers 12 residues. Trimming pared 3 bases from V and 7 bases from J, leaving 9 bases between. The CDR3 DNA reads TGTGCCAGCAGCCATCCTGACGGTGAAGCTTTCTTT. This gives the protein CASSHPDGEAFF.

This clonotype showed up just once. The rearrangement uses TRBV15 and TRBJ2-7; 10 bases agree with TRBD2. This CDR3 contains 16 residues. Germline V gene lookup returns CDR1 LNHNV and CDR2 YYDKDF (reference sequence). The V gene end was trimmed by 3 bases and the J gene end by 4 bases; junction bases not matched to a gene: 9. The CDR3 protein is CATSSPRASGSYEQYF. The CDR3 DNA follows: TGTGCCACCAGCAGTCCCCGCGCTAGCGGGAGTTACGAGCAGTACTTC.

The CDR3 sequence is CASSQEGGQVSGELFF. For the CDR3, the DNA is TGCGCCAGCAGCCAAGAGGGAGGACAGGTCTCCGGGGAGCTGTTTTTT. The chain couples TRBV4-1 to TRBJ2-2; tentative D call: TRBD1 (7 bases). The CDR3 runs to 16 residues. V was cut by 0 bases and J by 6 bases, with 14 bases left in between. Germline V gene data show CDR1 as MGHRA and CDR2 as YSYEKL.

This clonotype was picked up many times. V gene TRBV6-2 or TRBV6-3 combines with J gene TRBJ2-5; D perhaps matches TRBD2 (6 bases). The CDR3 spans 14 residues. V shed 2 bases and J shed 3 bases, with 10 bases lying between them. Looked up from germline, CDR1 is MNHEY and CDR2 is SVGEGT. CDR3 protein: CASSYGTQKETQYF. CDR3 in DNA: TGTGCCAGCAGTTACGGGACTCAAAAAGAGACCCAGTACTTC.

This clonotype was counted a few times. V is TRBV12-3 or TRBV12-4 and J is TRBJ1-3, with D uncertain. The CDR3 is 13 residues long. The V and J ends lost 5 bases and 0 bases respectively, with 5 bases between them. CDR3 amino acids: CASSLHSGNTIYF. DNA for the CDR3: TGTGCCAGCAGTCTGCACTCTGGAAACACCATATATTTT.

This CDR3 is CASGGGKQNTEAFF. In nucleotides, the CDR3 is TGTGCCTCCGGAGGGGGGAAGCAGAACACTGAAGCTTTCTTT. The chain couples TRBV15 to TRBJ1-1; TRBD1 might be the D (6 bases). Between the trimmed V and J ends, which lost 11 bases and 1 base, there was a span of 17 bases. Germline lookup yields CDR1 LNHNV and CDR2 YYDKDF (reference sequence). CDR3 length: 14 residues.

This clonotype showed up many times. The rearrangement links TRBV28 to TRBJ1-5; TRBD1 might be the D (5 bases). V was shortened by 10 bases and J by 6 bases, with 19 bases between the two germline ends. This CDR3 region has 14 residues. Germline-derived CDR1 and CDR2 are MDHEN and SYDVKM. The DNA of the CDR3 is TGTGCCACCCTTCTATCGGGGCGCGGTCAGCCCCAGCATTTT. Its protein is CATLLSGRGQPQHF.

The rearrangement uses TRBV5-1 and TRBJ2-7, with D unclear. This CDR3 region has 17 residues. The germline V gene has CDR1 SGHRS and CDR2 YFSETQ. V lost 0 bases to trimming and J lost 1 base, with 17 bases between them. The CDR3 here is CASSLGPPLGRSYEQYF. The CDR3 nucleotides are TGCGCCAGCAGCTTGGGCCCCCCCTTGGGCAGATCCTACGAGCAGTACTTC.

This chain links TRBV28 with TRBJ1-1, with TRBD1 matching 8 bases. Germline V gene sequence: CDR1 MDHEN, CDR2 SYDVKM. The junction had 7 bases not matched to a gene; V was cut back by 7 bases and J by 3 bases. The CDR3 runs to 14 residues. The CDR3 region has the DNA TGTGCCAGCATACATGGACAGGGAGACACTGAAGCTTTCTTT. Translation gives CASIHGQGDTEAFF. The full variable domain, rest sourced from reference TRBV28 and TRBJ1-1, is DVKVTQSSRYLVKRTGEKVFLECVQDMDHENMFWYRQDPGLGLRLIYFSYDVKMKEKGDIPEGYSVSREKKERFSLILESASTNQTSMYLCASIHGQGDTEAFFGQGTRLTVV.

This clonotype was detected ten times or more. The V call is TRBV28, the J call TRBJ1-4; D unclear. V lost 4 bases and J 8 bases, leaving 14 bases between the germline ends. This CDR3 contains 14 residues. Per the germline V gene, CDR1 is MDHEN and CDR2 is SYDVKM. The CDR3 loop reads CASSSSGGREKLFF. The CDR3 coding sequence is TGTGCCAGCAGTTCCTCGGGAGGACGGGAAAAACTGTTTTTT.